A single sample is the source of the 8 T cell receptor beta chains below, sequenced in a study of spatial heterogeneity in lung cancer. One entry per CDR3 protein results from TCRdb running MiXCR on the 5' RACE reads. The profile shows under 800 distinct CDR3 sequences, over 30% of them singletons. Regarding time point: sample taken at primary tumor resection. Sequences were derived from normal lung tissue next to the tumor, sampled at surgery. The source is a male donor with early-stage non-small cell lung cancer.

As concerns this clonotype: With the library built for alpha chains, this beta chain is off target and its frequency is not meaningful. The CDR3 region has the DNA TGTGCCAGCAGCATGCGGGACAGCTCCTACAATGAGCAGTTCTTC. Its translation is CASSMRDSSYNEQFF. The rearrangement uses TRBV7-9 and TRBJ2-1; perhaps TRBD1 as D (7 bases). The CDR3 consists of 15 residues. Germline CDR1 reads SEHNR; CDR2 reads FQNEAQ (reference sequence). The V end lost 5 bases, the J end lost 0 bases, and 11 bases lay between the germline ends.

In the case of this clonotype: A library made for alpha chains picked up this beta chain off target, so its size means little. CDR3 amino acids: CASSLVRAADTDTQYF. Written as DNA, the CDR3 is TGTGCCAGCAGTTTAGTGAGGGCTGCGGACACAGATACGCAGTATTTT. J is TRBJ2-3 and V is TRBV12-3 or TRBV12-4; TRBD2 might be the D (5 bases). With 1 base removed from V and 2 bases from J, the gap between germline ends came to 13 bases. This CDR3 contains 16 residues.

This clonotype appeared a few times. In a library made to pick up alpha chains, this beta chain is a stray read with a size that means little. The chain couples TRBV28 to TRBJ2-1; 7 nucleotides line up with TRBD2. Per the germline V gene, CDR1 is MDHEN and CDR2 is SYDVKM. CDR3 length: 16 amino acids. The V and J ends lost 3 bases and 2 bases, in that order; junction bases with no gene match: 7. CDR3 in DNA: TGTGCCAGCAGTTTCCTGTGGGAGGGGACCTACAATGAGCAGTTCTTC. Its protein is CASSFLWEGTYNEQFF. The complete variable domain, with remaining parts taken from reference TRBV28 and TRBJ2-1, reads DVKVTQSSRYLVKRTGEKVFLECVQDMDHENMFWYRQDPGLGLRLIYFSYDVKMKEKGDIPEGYSVSREKKERFSLILESASTNQTSMYLCASSFLWEGTYNEQFFGPGTRLTVL.

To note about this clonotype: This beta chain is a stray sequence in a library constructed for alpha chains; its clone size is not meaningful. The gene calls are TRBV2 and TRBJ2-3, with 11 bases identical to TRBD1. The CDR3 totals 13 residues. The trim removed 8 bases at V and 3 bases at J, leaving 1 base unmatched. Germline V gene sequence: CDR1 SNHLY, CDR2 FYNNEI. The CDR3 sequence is CASGTGGTDTQYF. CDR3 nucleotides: TGTGCCAGCGGGACAGGGGGTACAGATACGCAGTATTTT. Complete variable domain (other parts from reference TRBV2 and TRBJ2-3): EPEVTQTPSHQVTQMGQEVILRCVPISNHLYFYWYRQILGQKVEFLVSFYNNEISEKSEIFDDQFSVERPDGSNFTLKIRSTKLEDSAMYFCASGTGGTDTQYFGPGTRLTVL.

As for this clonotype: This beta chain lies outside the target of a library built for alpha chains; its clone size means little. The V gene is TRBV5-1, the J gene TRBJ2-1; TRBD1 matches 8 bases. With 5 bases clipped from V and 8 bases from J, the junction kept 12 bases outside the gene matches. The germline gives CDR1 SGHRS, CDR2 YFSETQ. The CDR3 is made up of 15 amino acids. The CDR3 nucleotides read TGCGCCAGCAGATATACAGGGGGTTTAGGGGATGAGCAGTTCTTC. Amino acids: CASRYTGGLGDEQFF.

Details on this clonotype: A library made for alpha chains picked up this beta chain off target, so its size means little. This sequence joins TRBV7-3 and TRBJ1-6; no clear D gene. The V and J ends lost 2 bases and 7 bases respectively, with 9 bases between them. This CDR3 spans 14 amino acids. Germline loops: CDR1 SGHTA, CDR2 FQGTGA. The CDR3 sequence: CASSLGLNNSPLHF. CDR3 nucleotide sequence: TGTGCCAGCAGCTTAGGACTGAACAATTCACCCCTCCACTTT.

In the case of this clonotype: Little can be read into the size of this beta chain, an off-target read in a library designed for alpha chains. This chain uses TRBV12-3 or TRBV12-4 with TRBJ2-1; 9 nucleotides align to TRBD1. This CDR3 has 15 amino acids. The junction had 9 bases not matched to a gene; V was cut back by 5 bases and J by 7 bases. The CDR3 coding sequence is TGTGCCAGCAGTCCCTACGGCGACAGGGGGAATGAGCAGTTCTTC. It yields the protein CASSPYGDRGNEQFF.

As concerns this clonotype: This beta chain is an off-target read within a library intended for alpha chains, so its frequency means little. This CDR3 is CASSRKGAGEQYF. The DNA of the CDR3 is TGCGCCAGCAGCCGGAAGGGAGCGGGCGAGCAGTACTTC. This chain uses TRBV4-3 with TRBJ2-7; D may be TRBD2 (6 bases). The CDR3 runs to 13 residues. Germline CDR1 LGHNA, CDR2 YSLEER. The V end was cut by 4 bases, the J end by 6 bases, with 13 bases between.